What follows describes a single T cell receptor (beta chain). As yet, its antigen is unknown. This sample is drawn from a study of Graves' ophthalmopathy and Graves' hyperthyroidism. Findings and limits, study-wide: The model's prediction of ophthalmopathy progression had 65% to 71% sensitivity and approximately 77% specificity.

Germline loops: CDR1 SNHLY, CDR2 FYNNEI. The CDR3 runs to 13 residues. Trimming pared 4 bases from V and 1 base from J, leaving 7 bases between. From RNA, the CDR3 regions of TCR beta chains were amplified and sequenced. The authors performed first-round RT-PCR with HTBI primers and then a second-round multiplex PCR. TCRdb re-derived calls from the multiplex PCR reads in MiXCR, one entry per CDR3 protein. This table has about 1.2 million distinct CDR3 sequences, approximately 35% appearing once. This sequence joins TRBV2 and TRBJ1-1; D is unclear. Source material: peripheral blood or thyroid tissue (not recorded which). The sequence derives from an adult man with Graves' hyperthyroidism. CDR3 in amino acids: CASSASPNTEAFF. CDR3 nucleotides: TGTGCCAGCAGTGCTTCCCCGAACACTGAAGCTTTCTTT.